This entry features one T cell receptor beta chain sequence. Antigen unknown. In the original analysis: Junction-only sequences produced by ImmunoSEQ had no quality scores, so filtering differed. TCRdb keeps only in-frame clones here, not all; method: immunoSEQ multiplex PCR. For V, J and clone size, that table is used; D and trimming come from the DNA. This sample has roughly 640,000 clones, with almost 97% found just once. This specimen comes from a study of shared clonotypes between healthy human individuals. Overall study findings and caveats: Relative to clonotypes present in all four donors, those not shared had lower generation probabilities.

V was cut by 2 bases and J by 3 bases, with 6 bases left in between. This CDR3 has 13 amino acids. Germline CDR1 KGHSH, CDR2 LQKENI. The sequenced sample consisted of naive CD4+ T cells sorted from blood. The subset: CD45RA+ positively selected. V is TRBV18 and J is TRBJ2-3; D gene unclear. This sequence was found in a woman aged 25 to 39 in good health. In DNA, the CDR3 is TGTGCCAGCTCACCAAGCACGACAGATACGCAGTATTTT. Amino acids: CASSPSTTDTQYF.